This TCR beta chain was found in a study of blood T cell repertoires in COVID-19. As for the study in general: Acute and convalescent COVID-19 specimens originated in the United States, Italy and Spain. The cDNA or gDNA used as material had been derived from T cells, B-cell-depleted T cells, or PBMCs.

This CDR3 region has 14 residues. V trimming: 4 bases; J trimming: 3 bases; junction bases outside the gene matches: 3. Germline values: CDR1 SGHRS, CDR2 YFSETQ. Authors' analysis steps: For nucleated cells, counts were estimated from reference gene primer amplification. Repertoires were generated with immunoSEQ multiplex PCR, while TCRdb's copy carries only in-frame clones and drops some. The DNA was the basis for D and trimming; V, J and clone size are from that table. The sample carries 60,000 to 65,000 clones, over 80% recorded once. The chain links TRBV5-1 to TRBJ2-5, with TRBD2 matching 10 bases. The sequencing sample was made of peripheral blood. This clonotype was sampled from a human donor with active COVID-19. The donor label of this sample is uncertain. Written as DNA, the CDR3 is TGCGCCAGCAGCGCAAGCGGGGGGGAAGAGACCCAGTACTTC. The encoded protein is CASSASGGEETQYF.